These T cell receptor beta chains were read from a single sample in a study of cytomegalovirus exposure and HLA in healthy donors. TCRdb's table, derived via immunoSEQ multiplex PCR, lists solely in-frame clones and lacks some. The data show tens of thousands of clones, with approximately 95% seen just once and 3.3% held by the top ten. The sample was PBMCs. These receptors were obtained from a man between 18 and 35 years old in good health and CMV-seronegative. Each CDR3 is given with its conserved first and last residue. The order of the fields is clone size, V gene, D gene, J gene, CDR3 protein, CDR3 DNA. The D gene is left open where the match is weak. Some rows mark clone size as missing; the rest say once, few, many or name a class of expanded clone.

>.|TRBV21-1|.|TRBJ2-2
CASSKNQGNTGELFF
TGTGCCAGCAGCAAAAATCAGGGTAACACCGGGGAGCTGTTTTTT
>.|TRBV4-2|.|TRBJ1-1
CASSPGTAMNTEAFF
TGTGCCAGCAGCCCTGGAACAGCAATGAACACTGAAGCTTTCTTT
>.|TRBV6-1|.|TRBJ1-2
CASSDQGQGFHGYTF
TGTGCCAGCAGTGATCAGGGTCAGGGGTTCCATGGCTACACCTTC
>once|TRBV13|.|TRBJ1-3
CASSLQGSGNTIYF
TGTGCCAGCAGCTTACAGGGCTCTGGAAACACCATATATTTT
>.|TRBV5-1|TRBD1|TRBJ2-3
CASSSGTGVYGTDTQYF
TGCGCCAGCAGCTCCGGGACAGGGGTATACGGCACAGATACGCAGTATTTT
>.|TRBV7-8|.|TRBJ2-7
CASSFFTYYEQYF
TGTGCCAGCAGCTTCTTCACCTACTACGAGCAGTACTTC
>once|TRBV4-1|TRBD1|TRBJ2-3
CASSQTPGQGPDTQYF
TGCGCCAGCAGCCAGACACCCGGACAGGGGCCAGATACGCAGTATTTT
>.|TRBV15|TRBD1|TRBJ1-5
CATSREGTGVNQPQHF
TGTGCCACCAGCAGAGAAGGGACAGGGGTTAATCAGCCCCAGCATTTT
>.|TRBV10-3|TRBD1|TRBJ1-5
CAISGEQGVNQPQHF
TGTGCCATCAGTGGGGAACAGGGGGTAAATCAGCCCCAGCATTTT
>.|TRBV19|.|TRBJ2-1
CASQDRSSYNEQFF
TGTGCCAGCCAAGACAGGAGCTCCTACAATGAGCAGTTCTTC
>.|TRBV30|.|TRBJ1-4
CAWSGAPNEKLFF
TGTGCCTGGTCAGGGGCCCCGAATGAAAAACTGTTTTTT
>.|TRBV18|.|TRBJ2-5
CASSPDILGETQYF
TGTGCCAGCTCACCTGACATCCTCGGTGAGACCCAGTACTTC
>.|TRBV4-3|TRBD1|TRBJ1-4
CASSHRWTGAHNDNEKLFF
TGCGCCAGCAGCCACCGCTGGACAGGGGCCCACAACGATAATGAAAAACTGTTTTTT
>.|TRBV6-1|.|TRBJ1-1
CASKTGQQKAFF
TGTGCCAGCAAGACGGGTCAGCAAAAAGCTTTCTTT
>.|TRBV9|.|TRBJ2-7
CASSAGARYEQYF
TGTGCCAGCAGCGCAGGGGCTCGGTACGAGCAGTACTTC
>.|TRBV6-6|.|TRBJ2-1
CASSYYGQYNEQFF
TGTGCCAGCAGTTACTACGGACAGTACAATGAGCAGTTCTTC
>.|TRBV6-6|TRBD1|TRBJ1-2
CASSSRTGGDYGYTF
TGTGCCAGCAGTTCCCGGACAGGGGGAGATTATGGCTACACCTTC
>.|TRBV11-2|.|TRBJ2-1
CASRGFRGRFNEQFF
TGTGCCAGCAGGGGGTTTCGGGGAAGGTTCAATGAGCAGTTCTTC
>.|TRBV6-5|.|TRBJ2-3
CASRGGRESTDTQYF
TGTGCCAGCAGAGGAGGGCGGGAAAGCACAGATACGCAGTATTTT
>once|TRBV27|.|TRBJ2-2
CASSSGRGQGNTGELFF
TGTGCCAGCAGTTCCGGGAGGGGACAGGGGAACACCGGGGAGCTGTTTTTT
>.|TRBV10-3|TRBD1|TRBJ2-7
CANGDSPYEQYF
TGTGCCAACGGGGACAGCCCCTACGAGCAGTACTTC
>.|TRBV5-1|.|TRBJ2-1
CASSHGNEQFF
TGCGCCAGCAGCCACGGGAATGAGCAGTTCTTC
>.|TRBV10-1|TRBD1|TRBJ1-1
CASQLGQGNTEAFF
TGCGCCAGCCAGCTCGGACAGGGGAACACTGAAGCTTTCTTT
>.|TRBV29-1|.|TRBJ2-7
CSVESTTYEQYF
TGCAGCGTTGAATCCACTACCTACGAGCAGTACTTC
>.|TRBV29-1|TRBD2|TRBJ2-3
CSVELLAGVGDTQYF
TGCAGCGTTGAGCTACTAGCGGGGGTTGGAGATACGCAGTATTTT
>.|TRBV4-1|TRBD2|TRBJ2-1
CASSQDSSGGAYNEQFF
TGCGCCAGCAGCCAAGATTCTAGCGGGGGGGCCTACAATGAGCAGTTCTTC
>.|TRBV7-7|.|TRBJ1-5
CASREGGVRRNQPQHF
TGTGCTAGCAGGGAGGGGGGGGTAAGGCGCAATCAGCCCCAGCATTTT
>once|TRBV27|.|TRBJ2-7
CASSLQGYEQYF
TGTGCCAGCAGTTTACAGGGTTACGAGCAGTACTTC
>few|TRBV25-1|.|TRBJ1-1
CASSELTEAFF
TGTGCCAGCAGTGAACTGACTGAAGCTTTCTTT
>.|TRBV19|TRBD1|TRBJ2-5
CASSSTGTVKTQYF
TGTGCCAGTAGTTCGACAGGGACCGTGAAGACCCAGTACTTC
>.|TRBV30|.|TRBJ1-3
CAGTGRSGNTIYF
TGTGCCGGAACGGGTCGCTCTGGAAACACCATATATTTT
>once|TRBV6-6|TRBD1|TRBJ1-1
CASSRTGALNTEAFF
TGTGCCAGCAGCCGGACAGGGGCTTTGAACACTGAAGCTTTCTTT
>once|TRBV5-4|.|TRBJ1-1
CASSFGGRTEAFF
TGTGCCAGCAGCTTCGGGGGGCGAACTGAAGCTTTCTTT
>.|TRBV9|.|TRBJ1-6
CASSVGGNNSPLHF
TGTGCCAGCAGCGTAGGAGGGAATAATTCACCCCTCCACTTT
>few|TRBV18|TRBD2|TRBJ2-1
CASSPGGLAVNEQFF
TGTGCCAGCTCACCGGGGGGACTAGCGGTTAATGAGCAGTTCTTC
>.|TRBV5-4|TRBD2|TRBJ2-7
CASSLGGAGGASHEQYF
TGTGCCAGCAGCTTGGGGGGCGCGGGAGGAGCCTCACACGAGCAGTACTTC
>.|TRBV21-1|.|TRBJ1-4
CASSDRDRDEKLFF
TGTGCCAGCAGCGACCGGGACAGGGATGAAAAACTGTTTTTT
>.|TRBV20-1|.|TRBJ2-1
CSARWTEQFF
TGCAGTGCTCGGTGGACAGAGCAGTTCTTC
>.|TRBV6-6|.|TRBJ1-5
CASSYSWGRENQPQHF
TGTGCCAGCAGTTATTCCTGGGGCAGAGAAAATCAGCCCCAGCATTTT
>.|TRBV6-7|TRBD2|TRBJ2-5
CASSYPPKLAGEETQYF
TGTGCCAGCAGTTACCCTCCGAAACTAGCGGGGGAAGAGACCCAGTACTTC
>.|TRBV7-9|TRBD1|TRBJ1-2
CASSLLLGGTGEGGYTF
TGTGCCAGCAGCTTACTTCTAGGCGGGACAGGAGAAGGCGGCTACACCTTC
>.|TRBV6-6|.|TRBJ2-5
CASSYGLRETQYF
TGTGCCAGCAGTTACGGACTCCGGGAGACCCAGTACTTC
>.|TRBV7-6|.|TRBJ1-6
CASKPAGSNSPLHF
TGTGCCAGCAAACCGGCAGGGTCCAATTCACCCCTCCACTTT
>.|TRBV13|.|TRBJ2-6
CATTSGANVLTF
TGTGCCACCACATCTGGGGCCAACGTCCTGACTTTC
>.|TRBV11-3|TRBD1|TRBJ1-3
CASSPGQGPGNTIYF
TGTGCCAGCAGCCCGGGACAGGGCCCTGGAAACACCATATATTTT
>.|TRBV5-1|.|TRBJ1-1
CASSSAQGSGTEAFF
TGCGCCAGCAGCTCCGCACAGGGAAGTGGGACTGAAGCTTTCTTT
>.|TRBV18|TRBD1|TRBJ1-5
CASSQQGDNQPQHF
TGTGCCAGCTCACAACAGGGGGATAATCAGCCCCAGCATTTT
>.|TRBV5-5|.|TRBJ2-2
CASSFRSGMNTGELFF
TGTGCCAGCAGCTTTCGTTCAGGGATGAACACCGGGGAGCTGTTTTTT
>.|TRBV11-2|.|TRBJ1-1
CASSGARGEAFF
TGTGCCAGCAGCGGGGCGCGGGGTGAAGCTTTCTTT
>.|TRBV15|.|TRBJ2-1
CATSSPLAPLRLEQFF
TGTGCCACCAGCAGTCCACTAGCCCCTCTTCGTCTTGAGCAGTTCTTC
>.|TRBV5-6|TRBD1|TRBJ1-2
CASSLGFTGARGYTF
TGTGCCAGCAGCTTGGGGTTTACAGGGGCTCGTGGCTACACCTTC
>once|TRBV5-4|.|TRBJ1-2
CASSLTGSNYGYTF
TGTGCCAGCAGCTTGACGGGGTCTAACTATGGCTACACCTTC
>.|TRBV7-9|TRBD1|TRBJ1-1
CASSLYAGGPPEAFF
TGTGCCAGCAGCTTATACGCAGGGGGCCCCCCCGAAGCTTTCTTT
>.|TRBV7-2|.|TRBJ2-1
CASSSHPPSVGYNEQFF
TGTGCCAGCAGCTCGCACCCCCCGAGCGTGGGCTACAATGAGCAGTTCTTC